The clone carrying this TCR beta chain was seen more than once but under ten times. The antigen is unknown. Regulatory T cells were sorted as CD4+CD25hiCD127low/negative. Controls came from healthy donors unrelated to patients. The germline CDR1 and CDR2 sequences are LNHDA and SQIVND (reference sequence). Trimming removed 3 bases from V and 2 bases from J, with 13 bases in between. The length of the CDR3 is 15 residues. Profiled with immunoSEQ multiplex PCR; TCRdb holds only in-frame clones, not every one. Of around 26,000 clones in the sample, around 92% were seen once. This sample was taken from a study of B cell selection in AIRE deficiency. Overall study findings and caveats: With only TCRbeta sequenced, over 30% of shared healthy Treg sequences overlapped Tconv. Approximately 31% of healthy-shared Treg sequences were found among patient Tconv cells.

The V and J genes are TRBV19 and TRBJ1-2; D uncertain. The clonotype was recovered from a human donor in good health. The sequenced sample was CD4+CD25+ Tregs sorted from PBMCs. The CDR3 DNA is TGTGCCAGTAGTATGGCACAACCGGGGAACTATGGCTACACCTTC. This translates into CASSMAQPGNYGYTF.